This is a list of T cell receptor beta chains from one sample in a study of blood T cells in healthy people across ages. One entry per CDR3 protein results from TCRdb running MiXCR on the 5' RACE reads. The sample consists of 1.5 million to 2 million distinct CDR3 sequences, 25% to 30% of them appearing once. Sequenced: blood. These receptors all come from a woman aged 25 to 39 in good health. Each CDR3 is given with its conserved first and last residue. The order of the fields is V gene, D gene, J gene, clone size, CDR3 protein. D genes are given only for firm matches. Clone size is stated in some rows and not others, as once, few, many or a class when expanded.

v_gene: TRBV7-2; d_gene: NA; j_gene: TRBJ2-7; abundance: NA; CDR3aa: CASSQAAGHYEQYF
v_gene: TRBV20-1; d_gene: NA; j_gene: TRBJ1-2; abundance: many; CDR3aa: CSVFLSSVRNYGYTF
v_gene: TRBV10-3; d_gene: TRBD2; j_gene: TRBJ2-3; abundance: few; CDR3aa: CAISDPRKSSGRPTADTQYF
v_gene: TRBV5-5; d_gene: NA; j_gene: TRBJ2-7; abundance: NA; CDR3aa: CASAAQGNYEQYF
v_gene: TRBV5-1; d_gene: NA; j_gene: TRBJ2-7; abundance: NA; CDR3aa: CASSFATSLQGGEQYF
v_gene: TRBV7-2; d_gene: NA; j_gene: TRBJ2-7; abundance: few; CDR3aa: CASSIRRTTIEQYF
v_gene: TRBV10-2; d_gene: TRBD2; j_gene: TRBJ2-5; abundance: many; CDR3aa: CARGLAIETQYF
v_gene: TRBV7-2; d_gene: NA; j_gene: TRBJ2-1; abundance: NA; CDR3aa: CTSSFTKSSYNEQFF
v_gene: TRBV12-3/TRBV12-4; d_gene: NA; j_gene: TRBJ1-4; abundance: NA; CDR3aa: CASSERRAANEKLFF
v_gene: TRBV3-1; d_gene: NA; j_gene: TRBJ2-1; abundance: NA; CDR3aa: CASSQDLRGGYNEQFF
v_gene: TRBV20-1; d_gene: TRBD2; j_gene: TRBJ2-1; abundance: few; CDR3aa: CSASASGPYNEQFF
v_gene: TRBV12-3/TRBV12-4; d_gene: NA; j_gene: TRBJ1-1; abundance: NA; CDR3aa: CASRDNSEFTEAFF
v_gene: TRBV12-3/TRBV12-4; d_gene: TRBD1; j_gene: TRBJ1-2; abundance: few; CDR3aa: CASSPHRGLNYGYTF
v_gene: TRBV12-3/TRBV12-4; d_gene: TRBD2; j_gene: TRBJ2-1; abundance: few; CDR3aa: CASSSSGGAEQFF
v_gene: TRBV20-1; d_gene: NA; j_gene: NA; abundance: NA; CDR3aa: CSAPLDRPGGTQYF
v_gene: TRBV7-9; d_gene: NA; j_gene: TRBJ2-1; abundance: many; CDR3aa: CASSGSRGGNEQFF
v_gene: TRBV25-1; d_gene: NA; j_gene: TRBJ2-1; abundance: few; CDR3aa: CASSDLLSGRFF
v_gene: TRBV20-1; d_gene: TRBD2; j_gene: TRBJ2-7; abundance: NA; CDR3aa: CSANSGGHEQYF
v_gene: TRBV3-1; d_gene: TRBD1; j_gene: TRBJ2-1; abundance: NA; CDR3aa: CASSQPGQGADNEQFF
v_gene: TRBV6-5; d_gene: NA; j_gene: TRBJ1-1; abundance: once; CDR3aa: CASSYFDRTNTKAFF
v_gene: TRBV20-1; d_gene: NA; j_gene: TRBJ2-1; abundance: NA; CDR3aa: CSARVSGTYYNEQFF
v_gene: TRBV12-3/TRBV12-4; d_gene: NA; j_gene: TRBJ2-5; abundance: many; CDR3aa: CASSLASVGTQYF
v_gene: TRBV7-9; d_gene: NA; j_gene: TRBJ1-2; abundance: few; CDR3aa: CASRDGSPRGYGYTF
v_gene: TRBV6-5; d_gene: TRBD1; j_gene: TRBJ1-6; abundance: many; CDR3aa: CASSLQGAGFSPLHF
v_gene: TRBV12-5; d_gene: TRBD2; j_gene: TRBJ2-1; abundance: many; CDR3aa: CASGLVPSGGAGVGEQFF
v_gene: TRBV19; d_gene: NA; j_gene: TRBJ2-2; abundance: few; CDR3aa: CASSTGNTGELFF
v_gene: TRBV20-1; d_gene: TRBD1; j_gene: TRBJ2-1; abundance: NA; CDR3aa: CSVLPGDRAYNEQFF
v_gene: TRBV7-2; d_gene: TRBD2; j_gene: TRBJ2-5; abundance: NA; CDR3aa: CASSPTSGGALETQYF
v_gene: TRBV6-1; d_gene: NA; j_gene: TRBJ1-5; abundance: few; CDR3aa: CASSEGQVNQPQHF
v_gene: TRBV6-5; d_gene: TRBD2; j_gene: TRBJ2-7; abundance: NA; CDR3aa: CASSYGLAETGSYEQYF
v_gene: TRBV18; d_gene: NA; j_gene: TRBJ1-3; abundance: few; CDR3aa: CASSPDSLSGNTIYF
v_gene: TRBV7-2; d_gene: NA; j_gene: TRBJ2-7; abundance: NA; CDR3aa: CASTITGPSLTYEQYF
v_gene: TRBV9; d_gene: NA; j_gene: TRBJ2-2; abundance: NA; CDR3aa: CASSVVRVSGELFF
v_gene: TRBV20-1; d_gene: TRBD2; j_gene: TRBJ2-3; abundance: many; CDR3aa: CSARSGDYTDTQYF
v_gene: TRBV20-1; d_gene: NA; j_gene: TRBJ2-3; abundance: few; CDR3aa: CSARRGSVDTQYF
v_gene: TRBV5-1; d_gene: TRBD1; j_gene: TRBJ1-1; abundance: few; CDR3aa: CASKLWGQEDTEAFF
v_gene: TRBV20-1; d_gene: TRBD2; j_gene: TRBJ2-7; abundance: NA; CDR3aa: CSAPYGTSGSYEQYF
v_gene: TRBV5-1; d_gene: NA; j_gene: TRBJ1-1; abundance: NA; CDR3aa: CTSSSLGRTEAFF
v_gene: TRBV4-3; d_gene: NA; j_gene: TRBJ2-7; abundance: many; CDR3aa: CASSQDIRGEQYF
v_gene: TRBV12-3/TRBV12-4; d_gene: TRBD1; j_gene: TRBJ1-2; abundance: NA; CDR3aa: CASISQGAGGYTF
v_gene: TRBV7-6; d_gene: TRBD2; j_gene: TRBJ2-5; abundance: few; CDR3aa: CTSSFSTGTSGETQYF
v_gene: TRBV3-1; d_gene: NA; j_gene: TRBJ1-2; abundance: NA; CDR3aa: CASSQDHGGRGGYTF
v_gene: TRBV12-3/TRBV12-4; d_gene: TRBD2; j_gene: TRBJ2-7; abundance: many; CDR3aa: CASSFRTSGVHYQQYF
v_gene: TRBV14; d_gene: TRBD2; j_gene: TRBJ2-5; abundance: NA; CDR3aa: CASSQPGLAGAETQYF
v_gene: TRBV7-6; d_gene: TRBD2; j_gene: TRBJ2-1; abundance: many; CDR3aa: CASSFSGRANEQFF
v_gene: TRBV6-5; d_gene: TRBD2; j_gene: TRBJ2-1; abundance: many; CDR3aa: CASSYPGLPEQFF
v_gene: TRBV5-1; d_gene: NA; j_gene: TRBJ2-7; abundance: many; CDR3aa: CASSLVSEVYEQYF
v_gene: TRBV7-7; d_gene: NA; j_gene: TRBJ2-1; abundance: NA; CDR3aa: CASSSGLDRSEQFF
v_gene: TRBV28; d_gene: TRBD1; j_gene: TRBJ2-5; abundance: many; CDR3aa: CASSNDRGPLGETQYF
v_gene: TRBV5-1; d_gene: TRBD1; j_gene: TRBJ1-2; abundance: few; CDR3aa: CASSQHTPGQAGYGYTF
v_gene: TRBV7-9; d_gene: NA; j_gene: TRBJ1-4; abundance: NA; CDR3aa: CAGSKAGNLDEKLFF
v_gene: TRBV3-1; d_gene: TRBD2; j_gene: TRBJ2-7; abundance: few; CDR3aa: CASSQGRLAGVYEQYF
v_gene: TRBV7-3; d_gene: TRBD2; j_gene: TRBJ2-3; abundance: NA; CDR3aa: CASSYGTTSGVDTQYF
v_gene: TRBV6-5; d_gene: NA; j_gene: TRBJ1-1; abundance: NA; CDR3aa: CASSYLREHTEAFF
v_gene: TRBV30; d_gene: NA; j_gene: TRBJ1-5; abundance: NA; CDR3aa: CAWSDGIQPQHF